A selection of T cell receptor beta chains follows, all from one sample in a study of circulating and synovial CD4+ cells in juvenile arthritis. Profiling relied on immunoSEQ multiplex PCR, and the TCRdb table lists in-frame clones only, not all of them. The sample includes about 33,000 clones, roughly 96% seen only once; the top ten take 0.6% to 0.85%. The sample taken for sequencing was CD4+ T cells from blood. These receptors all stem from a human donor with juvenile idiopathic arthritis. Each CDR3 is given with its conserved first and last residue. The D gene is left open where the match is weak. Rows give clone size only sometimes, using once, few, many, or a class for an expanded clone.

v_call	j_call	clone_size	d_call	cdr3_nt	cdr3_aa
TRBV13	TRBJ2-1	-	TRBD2	TGTGCCAGCAGCTTAGCACGACTAGCGGGGGATGAGCAGTTCTTC	CASSLARLAGDEQFF
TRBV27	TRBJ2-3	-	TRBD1	TGTGCCAGCAGAGTGGACAGGGGGACAGATACGCAGTATTTT	CASRVDRGTDTQYF
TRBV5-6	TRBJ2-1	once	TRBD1	TGTGCCAGCAGCCATGGGGACAGGGCGAATGAGCAGTTCTTC	CASSHGDRANEQFF
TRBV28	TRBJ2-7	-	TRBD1	TGTGCCAGCAGAGGAGGGACAGGAGAAGCCTACGAGCAGTACTTC	CASRGGTGEAYEQYF
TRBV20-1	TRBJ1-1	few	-	TGCAGTGCTCGGCGGACTTTGGAAGCTTTCTTT	CSARRTLEAFF
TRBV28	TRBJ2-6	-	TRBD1	TGTGCCAGCAGTTTTAGGGACAGGGGGCCTGGGGCCAACGTCCTGACTTTC	CASSFRDRGPGANVLTF
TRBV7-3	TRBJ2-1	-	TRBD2	TGTGCCAGCAGCTTAAATTACGGGGGGGGGACTGATGAGCAGTTCTTC	CASSLNYGGGTDEQFF
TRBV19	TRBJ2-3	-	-	TGTGCCAGTACACCGACTCGGCCCACAGATACGCAGTATTTT	CASTPTRPTDTQYF
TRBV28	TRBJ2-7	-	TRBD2	TGTGCCAGCAGTCCCCGGGTAGCGGGAGTGAGCGAGCAGTACTTC	CASSPRVAGVSEQYF
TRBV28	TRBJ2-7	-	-	TGTGCCAGCAGTTTTCGGGACAACCTCGAGCAGTACTTC	CASSFRDNLEQYF
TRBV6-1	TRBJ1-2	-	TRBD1	TGTGCCAGCAGCCGGGACAGGATAGATGGCTACACCTTC	CASSRDRIDGYTF
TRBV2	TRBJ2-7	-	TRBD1	TGTGCCAGCGCCAAAGACAGGGTTATCCCCTACGAGCAGTACTTC	CASAKDRVIPYEQYF
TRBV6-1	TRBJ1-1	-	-	TGTGCCAGCAGCCTAAGGCGGGGGACTGAAGCTTTCTTT	CASSLRRGTEAFF
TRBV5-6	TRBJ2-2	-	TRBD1	TGTGCCAGCAGCTTCTCCGAGAGGGACAGAAACACCGGGGAGCTGTTTTTT	CASSFSERDRNTGELFF
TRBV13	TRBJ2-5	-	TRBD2	TGTGCCAGCAGCTGGTTAGCGGGATGGGGACAAGAGACCCAGTACTTC	CASSWLAGWGQETQYF
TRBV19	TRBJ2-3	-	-	TGTGCCAGTAGTATAGTTAGGCCAGGGCAGGGCACAGATACGCAGTATTTT	CASSIVRPGQGTDTQYF
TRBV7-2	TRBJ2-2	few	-	TGTGCCAGCAGCAATCGGGGGGCGGGGGAGCTGTTTTTT	CASSNRGAGELFF
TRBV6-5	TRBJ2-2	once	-	TGTGCCAGCAGTTACACCGACTTCACCGGGGAGCTGTTTTTT	CASSYTDFTGELFF
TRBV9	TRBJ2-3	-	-	TGTGCCAGCAGCGTAGCGGACAGAAGCACAGATACGCAGTATTTT	CASSVADRSTDTQYF
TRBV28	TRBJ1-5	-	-	TGTGCCAGCACCACGACCGGGGGATGGCAGCCCCAGCATTTT	CASTTTGGWQPQHF
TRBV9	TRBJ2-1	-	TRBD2	TGTGCCAGCAGCGGCGGGGGGTACAATGAGCAGTTCTTC	CASSGGGYNEQFF
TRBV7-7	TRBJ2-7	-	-	TGTGCCAGCAGCTTATCCGGGAGCTCCTACGAGCAGTACTTC	CASSLSGSSYEQYF
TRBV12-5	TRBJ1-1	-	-	TGTGCTAGTGAACCAGGGTTTCACACTGAAGCTTTCTTT	CASEPGFHTEAFF
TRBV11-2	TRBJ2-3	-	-	TGTGCCAGCAGCTTAGATCGGGGAGATACGCAGTATTTT	CASSLDRGDTQYF
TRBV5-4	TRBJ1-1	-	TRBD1	TGTGCCAGCACCTTCACAGGGGCAAATGAAGCTTTCTTT	CASTFTGANEAFF
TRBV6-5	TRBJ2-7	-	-	TGTGCCAGCAGCTACCCCTCCGGGGGTGAGTACTTC	CASSYPSGGEYF
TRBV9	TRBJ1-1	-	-	TGTGCCAGCAGCGCCGACAGTCGCACTGAAGCTTTCTTT	CASSADSRTEAFF
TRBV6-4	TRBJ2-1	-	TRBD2	TGTGCCAGCAGCGCTGTGGGACTAGCCAATCATGAGCAGTTCTTC	CASSAVGLANHEQFF
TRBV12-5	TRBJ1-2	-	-	TGTGCTAGTGGTTTGACCTCGTTTAATCCCTACTTC	CASGLTSFNPYF
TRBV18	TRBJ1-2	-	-	TGTGCCAGCTCACCGTTTTTCGACAGGACCTATGGCTACACCTTC	CASSPFFDRTYGYTF
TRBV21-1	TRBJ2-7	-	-	TGTGCCAGCAGCAAAGAAACGCAGGGTACAGCCTACGAGCAGTACTTC	CASSKETQGTAYEQYF
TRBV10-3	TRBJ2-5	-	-	TGTGCCATCAGCGGCCAGGGGTGGGAGACCCAGTACTTC	CAISGQGWETQYF